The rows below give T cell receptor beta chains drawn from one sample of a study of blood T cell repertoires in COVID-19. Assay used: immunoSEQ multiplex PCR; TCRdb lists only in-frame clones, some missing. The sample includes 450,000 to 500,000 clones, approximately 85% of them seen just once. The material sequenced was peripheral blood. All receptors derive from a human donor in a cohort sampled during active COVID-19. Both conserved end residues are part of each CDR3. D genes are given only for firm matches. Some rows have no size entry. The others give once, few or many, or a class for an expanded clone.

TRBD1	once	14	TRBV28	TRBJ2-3	TGTGCCAGCAGTCCGGGACAGGGAGGGGATACGCAGTATTTT	CASSPGQGGDTQYF
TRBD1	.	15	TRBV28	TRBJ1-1	TGTGCCAGCGGGACGTTAGGGGGCATGAACACTGAAGCTTTCTTT	CASGTLGGMNTEAFF
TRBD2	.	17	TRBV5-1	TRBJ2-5	TGCGCCAGCAGCCCGGGGGGCCTAGCGGGAGAGGGGGAGACCCAGTACTTC	CASSPGGLAGEGETQYF
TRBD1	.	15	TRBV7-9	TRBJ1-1	TGTGCCAGCAGCACCTACAGGGGAGGTGGCACTGAAGCTTTCTTT	CASSTYRGGGTEAFF
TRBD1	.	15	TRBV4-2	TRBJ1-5	TGTGCCAGCAGCCAAGATGGACAGGGGCATCAGCCCCAGCATTTT	CASSQDGQGHQPQHF
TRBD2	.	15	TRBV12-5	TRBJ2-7	TGTGCTAGTGGTTTGGGCACTAGCGGGAGGAACGAGCAGTACTTC	CASGLGTSGRNEQYF
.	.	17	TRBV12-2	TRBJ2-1	TGTGCAAGTCGCTTAGCGAGACTAGAGGAGGGGGCCAATGAGCAGTTCTTC	CASRLARLEEGANEQFF
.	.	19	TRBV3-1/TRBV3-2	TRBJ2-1	TGTGCCAGCAGCCAAGGAAGGGTGAGGAGGGCCTTGTCCTACAATGAGCAGTTCTTC	CASSQGRVRRALSYNEQFF
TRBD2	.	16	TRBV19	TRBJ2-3	TGTGCCAGTAGTAGCCGACTAGCGGGAGTTGGGGATACGCAGTATTTT	CASSSRLAGVGDTQYF
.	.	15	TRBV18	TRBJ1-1	TGTGCCAGCTCACGCCTTTGGCCAATGAACACTGAAGCTTTCTTT	CASSRLWPMNTEAFF
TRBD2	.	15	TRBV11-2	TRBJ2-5	TGTGCCAGCAGCCCCATTTTAACCGGCGGGGGGACCCAGTACTTC	CASSPILTGGGTQYF
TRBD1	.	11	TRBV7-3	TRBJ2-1	TGTGCCAGCAGCCCAGGACAGGGGCAGTTCTTC	CASSPGQGQFF
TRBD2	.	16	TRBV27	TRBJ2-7	TGTGCCAGCAGTTTATTGGCTAGCGGGAGGGCCCACGAGCAGTACTTC	CASSLLASGRAHEQYF
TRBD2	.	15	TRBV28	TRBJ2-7	TGTGCCAGCAGGCGTCTGACTAGCGGGAGCCACGAGCAGTACTTC	CASRRLTSGSHEQYF
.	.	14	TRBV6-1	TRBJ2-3	TGTGCCAGCAGTGAACCCGGACAGTCGGATACGCAGTATTTT	CASSEPGQSDTQYF
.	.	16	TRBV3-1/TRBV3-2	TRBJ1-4	TGTGCCAGCAGCCAAGTCGGGACTCAAATGGGTGAAAAACTGTTTTTT	CASSQVGTQMGEKLFF